The 18 T cell receptor beta chains below were found in one sample sequenced in a study of blood T cell repertoires in COVID-19. Measured with immunoSEQ multiplex PCR; TCRdb has only the in-frame clones, and not every one. The repertoire holds over 100,000 clones, with 84% as singletons. The specimen sequenced was peripheral blood. Receptors originate from a woman in her forties or fifties with acute or convalescent COVID-19.

This clone was seen just once. V gene TRBV3-1 (or the pseudogene TRBV3-2) combines with J gene TRBJ2-3; D is ambiguous. Per germline, CDR1 LGHDT and CDR2 YNNKEL (reference sequence). CDR3 size: 12 residues. The germline V and J ends were trimmed by 1 base and 8 bases, with 7 bases remaining between them. The CDR3 region is CASSQGSSTQYF. The DNA for the CDR3 is TGTGCCAGCAGCCAAGGTTCTAGTACGCAGTATTTT.

The gene calls are TRBV5-6 and TRBJ1-3; 10 bases are a match to TRBD1. This CDR3 spans 16 amino acids. CDR1 is SGHDT, CDR2 YYEEEE, per germline. V was pared by 4 bases and J by 2 bases, with 6 bases of the junction left unmatched. The CDR3 DNA follows: TGTGCCAGCAGCCGGCCGGGACAGGGGACTGGAAACACCATATATTTT. This sequence encodes CASSRPGQGTGNTIYF.

The CDR3 sequence: CASSYGRNTEAFF. CDR3 sequence (DNA): TGTGCCAGCAGCTACGGTAGGAACACTGAAGCTTTCTTT. J is TRBJ1-1 and V is TRBV5-6; D is unclear. The length of the CDR3 is 13 residues. Trimming removed 3 bases from V and 1 base from J, with 7 bases in between. Germline V gene lookup returns CDR1 SGHDT and CDR2 YYEEEE.

V and J are TRBV7-3 and TRBJ1-1; D gene ambiguous. This CDR3 region has 13 residues. Germline CDR1 reads SGHTA; CDR2 reads FQGTGA. V was trimmed by 5 bases and J by 1 base, leaving 8 bases between them. The CDR3 nucleotides are TGTGCCAGCAGCCCGGGGAAGAACACTGAAGCTTTCTTT. Protein sequence: CASSPGKNTEAFF. Combining the CDR3 with reference TRBV7-3 and TRBJ1-1 gives the whole variable domain GAGVSQTPSNKVTEKGKYVELRCDPISGHTALYWYRQSLGQGPEFLIYFQGTGAADDSGLPNDRFFAVRPEGSVSTLKIQRTERGDSAVYLCASSPGKNTEAFFGQGTRLTVV.

The rearrangement links TRBV5-1 to TRBJ2-1; TRBD2 matches 15 bases. V was pared by 2 bases and J by 8 bases, with 2 bases of the junction left unmatched. Per germline, CDR1 SGHRS and CDR2 YFSETQ. The CDR3 contains 15 residues. The CDR3 sequence is CASSLGTSGGYEQFF. In DNA, the CDR3 is TGCGCCAGCAGCTTAGGGACTAGCGGGGGGTATGAGCAGTTCTTC.

The gene calls are TRBV6-1 and TRBJ2-5, with 8 bases that match TRBD2. V lost 2 bases, J lost 3 bases, and 2 bases stayed unmatched. Germline V gene sequence: CDR1 MNHNS, CDR2 SASEGT. The CDR3 is made up of 14 amino acids. The CDR3: CASSEPGGEETQYF. DNA of the CDR3: TGTGCCAGCAGTGAACCGGGGGGGGAAGAGACCCAGTACTTC.

J is TRBJ2-7 and V is TRBV3-1 (or the pseudogene TRBV3-2), with a possible D match to TRBD2 (5 bases). Trimming stripped 0 bases from V and 7 bases from J, with 13 bases between. This CDR3 is built from 14 residues. Germline V gives CDR1 LGHDT, CDR2 YNNKEL (reference sequence). CDR3 bases: TGTGCCAGCAGCCAAGAGGCGGGTTTGGGGGAGCAGTACTTC. This sequence encodes CASSQEAGLGEQYF.

This clone has just a few counts. The rearrangement uses TRBV30 and TRBJ1-1; D unclear. V lost 3 bases and J lost 7, with 15 bases in between. Germline V lookup: CDR1 GTSNPN, CDR2 SVGIG (reference sequence). CDR3 length equals 13 residues. The CDR3 DNA is TGTGCCTGGAGCACCTACGGAGCTGGTGAAGCTTTCTTT. This encodes CAWSTYGAGEAFF.

This chain connects TRBV2 to TRBJ1-1, with D possibly being TRBD1 (5 bases). The ends were cut back, 5 bases at V and 4 bases at J, with 14 bases in the middle. Germline values: CDR1 SNHLY, CDR2 FYNNEI. The CDR3 has 14 residues. In DNA form, the CDR3 reads TGTGCCAGCAGTACCCGCCAGGGTGTCACTGAAGCTTTCTTT. This encodes CASSTRQGVTEAFF.

This clone occurred a few times. The chain joins TRBV9 to TRBJ1-2, with 8 nucleotides matching TRBD1. The J segment lost 2 bases and the V segment lost 3 bases, leaving 15 bases of the junction unmatched. CDR1 is SGDLS, CDR2 YYNGEE, per germline. The CDR3 covers 18 residues. This CDR3 reads CASSAQLRDRTINYGYTF. CDR3 coding DNA: TGTGCCAGCAGCGCCCAACTGCGGGACAGGACCATCAACTATGGCTACACCTTC.

In this sample, this clone turned up once. The rearrangement links TRBV5-1 to TRBJ1-1; D possibly corresponds to TRBD1 (5 bases). Looked up from germline, CDR1 is SGHRS and CDR2 is YFSETQ. The CDR3 consists of 13 residues. Trimming took 4 bases from V and 5 from J, leaving 12 bases between them. CDR3 amino acids: CASSLAGVTEAFF. The CDR3 DNA sequence: TGCGCCAGCAGCCTGGCGGGGGTAACTGAAGCTTTCTTT.

The CDR3 region has the DNA TGCGCCAGCAGCCCTCCGTCGGGGGGTGGGGCAGATACGCAGTATTTT. Amino acid sequence: CASSPPSGGGADTQYF. The V gene is TRBV5-1, the J gene TRBJ2-3; TRBD2 matches 7 bases. Germline V lookup: CDR1 SGHRS, CDR2 YFSETQ. The V segment lost 4 bases and the J segment 4 bases; nucleotides outside the gene matches: 12. This CDR3 has 16 residues.

This chain uses TRBV6-5 with TRBJ1-2; D gene ambiguous. This CDR3 has 13 amino acids. V was trimmed by 4 bases and J by 6 bases, leaving 12 bases between them. Germline V CDR1 and CDR2: MNHEY, SVGAGI. As DNA, the CDR3 is TGTGCCAGCAGTTTTGGGAGGGAAGATGGCTACACCTTC. Its protein is CASSFGREDGYTF.

The gene calls are TRBV6-5 and TRBJ1-2, with TRBD1 identical over 7 bases. V was pared by 8 bases and J by 2 bases, with 11 bases of the junction left unmatched. The CDR3 contains 15 residues. CDR1 MNHEY and CDR2 SVGAGI come from the germline V gene. CDR3 nucleotides: TGTGCCAGCCTACGGGCGTACAGGGGAAACTATGGCTACACCTTC. It yields the protein CASLRAYRGNYGYTF.

The chain is built from TRBV5-1 and TRBJ2-1; 12 bases fit TRBD2. CDR3 length equals 13 residues. Per the germline V gene, CDR1 is SGHRS and CDR2 is YFSETQ. Germline trimming cut 7 bases from V and 7 bases from J; bases unmatched to any gene: 3. DNA of the CDR3: TGCGCCAGCCAGACTAGCGGGGGTAATGAGCAGTTCTTC. It translates to CASQTSGGNEQFF.

The chain uses TRBV10-3 and TRBJ1-2, with a weak D call TRBD1 (5 bases). This CDR3 has 13 residues. CDR1 and CDR2 from the germline V gene are ENHRY and SYGVKD. V was pared by 6 bases and J by 3 bases, with 11 bases between. Here the CDR3 reads CAIRADSYYGYTF. The DNA for the CDR3 is TGTGCCATCAGGGCTGACAGTTACTATGGCTACACCTTC.

The chain employs TRBV15 and TRBJ2-1, with D tentatively TRBD1 (5 bases). Trimming pared 0 bases from V and 4 bases from J, leaving 10 bases between. Per the germline V gene, CDR1 is LNHNV and CDR2 is YYDKDF (reference sequence). CDR3 length: 15 amino acids. The CDR3 DNA reads TGTGCCACCAGCAGAGATGGGGCAGCATACAATGAGCAGTTCTTC. It specifies CATSRDGAAYNEQFF. Supplemented by reference TRBV15 and TRBJ2-1, the full variable domain reads DAMVIQNPRYQVTQFGKPVTLSCSQTLNHNVMYWYQQKSSQAPKLLFHYYDKDFNNEADTPDNFQSRRPNTSFCFLDIRSPGLGDTAMYLCATSRDGAAYNEQFFGPGTRLTVL.

The gene calls are TRBV5-1 and TRBJ2-1; TRBD1 might be the D (5 bases). Germline CDR1 and CDR2: SGHRS and YFSETQ. The CDR3 length is 14 residues. The V and J ends lost 4 bases and 6 bases respectively, with 14 bases between them. The CDR3 nucleotides are TGCGCCAGCAGCATAGCTAGTCAGGGCAATGAGCAGTTCTTC. Amino acids: CASSIASQGNEQFF.